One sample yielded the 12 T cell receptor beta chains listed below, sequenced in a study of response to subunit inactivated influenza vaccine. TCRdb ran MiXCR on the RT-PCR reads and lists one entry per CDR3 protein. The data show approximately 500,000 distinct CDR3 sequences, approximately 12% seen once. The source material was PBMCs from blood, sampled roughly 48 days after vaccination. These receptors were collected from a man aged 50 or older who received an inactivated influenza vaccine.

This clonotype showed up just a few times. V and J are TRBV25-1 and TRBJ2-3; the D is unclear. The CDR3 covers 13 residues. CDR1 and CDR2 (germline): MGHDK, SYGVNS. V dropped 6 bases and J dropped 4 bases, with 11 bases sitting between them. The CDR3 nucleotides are TGTGCCAGCAGCCGAATAACCCCAGATACGCAGTATTTT. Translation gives CASSRITPDTQYF. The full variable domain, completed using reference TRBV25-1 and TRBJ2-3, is EADIYQTPRYLVIGTGKKITLECSQTMGHDKMYWYQQDPGMELHLIHYSYGVNSTEKGDLSSESTVSRIRTEHFPLTLESARPSHTSQYLCASSRITPDTQYFGPGTRLTVL.

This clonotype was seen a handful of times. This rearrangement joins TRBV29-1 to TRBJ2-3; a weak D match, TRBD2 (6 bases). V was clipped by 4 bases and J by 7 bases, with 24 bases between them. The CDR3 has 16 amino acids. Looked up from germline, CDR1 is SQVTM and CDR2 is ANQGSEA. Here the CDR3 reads CSVGGRGTVGRYTQYF. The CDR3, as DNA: TGCAGCGTTGGTGGACGGGGGACGGTGGGCAGATATACGCAGTATTTT.

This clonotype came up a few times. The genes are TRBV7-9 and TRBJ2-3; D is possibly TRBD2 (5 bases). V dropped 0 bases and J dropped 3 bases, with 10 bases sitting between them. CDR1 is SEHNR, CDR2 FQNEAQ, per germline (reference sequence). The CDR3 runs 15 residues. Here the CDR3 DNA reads TGTGCCAGCAGCTTAGCGAACGGAGGTACAGATACGCAGTATTTT. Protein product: CASSLANGGTDTQYF.

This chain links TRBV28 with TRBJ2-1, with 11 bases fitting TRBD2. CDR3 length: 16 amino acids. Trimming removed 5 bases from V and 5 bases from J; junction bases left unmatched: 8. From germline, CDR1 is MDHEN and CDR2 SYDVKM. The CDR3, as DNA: TGTGCCAGCAGTACCTACGGGGGACTAGCGGACAATGAGCAGTTCTTC. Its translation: CASSTYGGLADNEQFF.

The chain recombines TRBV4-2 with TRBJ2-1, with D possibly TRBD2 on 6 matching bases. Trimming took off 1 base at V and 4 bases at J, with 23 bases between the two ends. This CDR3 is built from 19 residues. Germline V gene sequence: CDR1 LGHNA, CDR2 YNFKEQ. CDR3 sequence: CASSQGGVRRGIPYNEQFF. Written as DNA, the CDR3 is TGTGCCAGCAGCCAAGGGGGGGTGAGGCGGGGAATACCTTACAATGAGCAGTTCTTC.

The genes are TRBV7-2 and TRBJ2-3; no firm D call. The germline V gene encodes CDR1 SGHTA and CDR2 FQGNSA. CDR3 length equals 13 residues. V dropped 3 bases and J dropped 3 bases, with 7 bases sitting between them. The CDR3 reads CASSFGETDTQYF. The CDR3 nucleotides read TGTGCCAGCAGCTTTGGGGAAACAGATACGCAGTATTTT.

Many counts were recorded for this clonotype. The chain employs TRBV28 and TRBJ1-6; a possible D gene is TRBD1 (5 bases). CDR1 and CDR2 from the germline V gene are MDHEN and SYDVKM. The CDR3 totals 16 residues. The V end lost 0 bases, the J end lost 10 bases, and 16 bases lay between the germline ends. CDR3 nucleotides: TGTGCCAGCAGTTTATGGCCGACGGTGGGGGGATCACCCCTCCACTTT. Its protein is CASSLWPTVGGSPLHF. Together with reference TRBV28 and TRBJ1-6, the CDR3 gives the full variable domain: DVKVTQSSRYLVKRTGEKVFLECVQDMDHENMFWYRQDPGLGLRLIYFSYDVKMKEKGDIPEGYSVSREKKERFSLILESASTNQTSMYLCASSLWPTVGGSPLHFGNGTRLTVT.

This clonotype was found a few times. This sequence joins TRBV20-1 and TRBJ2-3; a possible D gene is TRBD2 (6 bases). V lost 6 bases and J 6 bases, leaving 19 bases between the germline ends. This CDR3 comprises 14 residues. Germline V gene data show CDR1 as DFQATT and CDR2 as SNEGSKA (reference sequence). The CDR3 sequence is CSATGTREADTQYF. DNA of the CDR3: TGCAGTGCCACCGGGACGAGGGAGGCCGATACGCAGTATTTT.

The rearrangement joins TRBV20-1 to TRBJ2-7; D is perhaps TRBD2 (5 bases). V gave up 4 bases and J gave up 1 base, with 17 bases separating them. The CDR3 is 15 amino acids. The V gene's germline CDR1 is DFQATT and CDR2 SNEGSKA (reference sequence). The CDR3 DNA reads TGCAGTGCTACCGCGGGTTGGCCCGAATCCTACGAGCAGTACTTC. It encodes CSATAGWPESYEQYF.

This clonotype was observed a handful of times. CDR3 bases: TGTGCCAGCAGTTACACGGACAGGGCAGATACGCAGTATTTT. Translating gives CASSYTDRADTQYF. This chain links TRBV6-5 with TRBJ2-3; 8 bases map to TRBD1. CDR3 length: 14 residues. The V segment lost 2 bases and the J segment 4 bases; nucleotides outside the gene matches: 2. Germline assignment: CDR1 MNHEY and CDR2 SVGAGI.

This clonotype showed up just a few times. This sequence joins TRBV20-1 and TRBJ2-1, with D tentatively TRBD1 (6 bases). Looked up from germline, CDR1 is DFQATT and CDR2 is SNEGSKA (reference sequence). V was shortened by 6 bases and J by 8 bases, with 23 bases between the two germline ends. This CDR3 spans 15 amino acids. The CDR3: CSANTGRGAVDEQFF. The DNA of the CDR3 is TGCAGTGCCAACACAGGGAGAGGGGCGGTGGATGAGCAGTTCTTC.

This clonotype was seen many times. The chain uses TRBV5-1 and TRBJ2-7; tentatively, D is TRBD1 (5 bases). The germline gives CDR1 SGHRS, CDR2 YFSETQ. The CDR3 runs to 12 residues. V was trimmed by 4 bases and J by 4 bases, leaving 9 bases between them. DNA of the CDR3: TGCGCCAGCAGCCAAGACAGATACGAGCAGTACTTC. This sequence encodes CASSQDRYEQYF. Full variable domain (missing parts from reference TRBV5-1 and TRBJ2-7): KAGVTQTPRYLIKTRGQQVTLSCSPISGHRSVSWYQQTPGQGLQFLFEYFSETQRNKGNFPGRFSGRQFSNSRSEMNVSTLELGDSALYLCASSQDRYEQYFGPGTRLTVT.